This T cell receptor beta chain was captured by sequencing in a study of T cells in Graves' hyperthyroidism and ophthalmopathy. Amplified TCR beta CDR3 regions came from RNA transcripts. Initially, a first-round RT-PCR of the TCR CDR3 employed the HTBI primer set. TCRdb re-derived calls from the multiplex PCR reads in MiXCR, one entry per CDR3 protein. The sample gives 500,000 to 650,000 distinct CDR3 sequences, roughly 45% of which show up once; approximately 44% is in the top ten. This clonotype came up many times. Its antigen is as yet unknown. Study-level findings and limits: It was a median around 6 months before onset that the model predicted ophthalmopathy.

Each diagnosis drew on symptoms, thyroxine, TRAb, thyroid ultrasound and orbital computed tomography findings. The receptor was derived from an adult woman with Graves' disease, either hyperthyroidism or ophthalmopathy (not recorded which). The sequencing input was peripheral blood or thyroid tissue (not recorded which).

The CDR3 loop reads CSATGGAREKLFF. DNA for the CDR3: TGCAGTGCAACAGGGGGCGCGCGTGAAAAACTGTTTTTT. This sequence joins TRBV20-1 and TRBJ1-4, with TRBD1 identical over 9 bases. The CDR3 is 13 amino acids. J gave up 7 bases and V 6 bases, and 6 bases lay outside the gene matches. Per germline, CDR1 DFQATT and CDR2 SNEGSKA (reference sequence).